This TCR beta chain was recovered during a study of T cell responses to AZD1222 COVID-19 vaccine. Study results and caveats: Epitopes outside B.1.351 and B.1.1.7 mutated regions reportedly drew nearly half of spike TCRs.

Concerning this clone itself: Its antigen remains unidentified.

Repertoires were generated with immunoSEQ multiplex PCR, while TCRdb's copy carries only in-frame clones and drops some. The repertoire holds around 130,000 clones, nearly 95% seen once, with 0.75% to 0.95% in the top ten. The CDR3 covers 17 residues. Germline V gene lookup returns CDR1 SGHRS and CDR2 YFSETQ. Germline trimming cut 5 bases from V and 0 bases from J; bases unmatched to any gene: 6. The sample in question was peripheral blood, obtained on day 0 of AZD1222 vaccination. The chain has TRBV5-1 and TRBJ2-3, with 13 nucleotides matching TRBD2. This TCR derives from an adult in good health. For the CDR3, the DNA is TGCGCCAGCAGGGGGACTAGCGGGGTCTATAGCACAGATACGCAGTATTTT. Translated: CASRGTSGVYSTDTQYF.